Listed below are T cell receptor beta chains from one sample, sequenced in a study of patients and donors after allogeneic stem cell transplantation. TCRdb processed the RT-PCR reads anew with MiXCR; each CDR3 protein has one entry. The sample has 920,000 or so distinct CDR3 sequences; more than 15% are singletons. The sample was blood, either unsorted or a sorted T cell fraction (not recorded which). These receptor sequences come from a human donor who was either an allogeneic HSCT recipient or a stem cell or donor lymphocyte infusion donor (not recorded which). It is not recorded whose cells these are; they may come from a transplant donor. Each CDR3 is given with its conserved first and last residue. The order of the fields is J gene, V gene, CDR3 protein.

TRBJ2-3 | TRBV5-1 | CASSLGDIWTDTQYF
TRBJ2-7 | TRBV20-1 | CSARGAVGSYEQYF
TRBJ1-5 | TRBV12-3/TRBV12-4 | CASSPGTGATSNQPQHF
TRBJ2-2 | TRBV20-1 | CSARRLAGSNTGELFF
TRBJ1-5 | TRBV7-8 | CASSLATGRWQPQHF
TRBJ1-2 | TRBV20-1 | CSARGAGGENGYTF
TRBJ2-2 | TRBV5-1 | CASRPGTPNTGELFF
TRBJ2-4 | TRBV5-6 | CASSTGTGGSGIQYF
TRBJ2-3 | TRBV7-3 | CASSLYGGGRTDTQYF
TRBJ2-2 | TRBV18 | CASSPAPSSNTGELFF
TRBJ2-5 | TRBV7-9 | CASSPPLETNQETQYF
TRBJ1-1 | TRBV5-4 | CASSLSKGAGRTEAFF
TRBJ1-5 | TRBV6-1 | CASSGAVRWRNSNQPQHF
TRBJ2-5 | TRBV3-1 | CASSQTRFGTQYF
TRBJ2-5 | TRBV3-1 | CASSQDGGRVETQYF
TRBJ2-2 | TRBV10-3 | CAIFRGKGELFF
TRBJ2-1 | TRBV4-2 | CASSQVRGGGEQFF
TRBJ2-7 | TRBV7-9 | CASSLGSKDEQYF
TRBJ1-1 | TRBV6-5 | CASSYPNVGGGTEAFF
TRBJ1-2 | TRBV27 | CASSPGTDNYGYTF
TRBJ2-5 | TRBV21-1 | CASSKGIPGGYQETQYF
TRBJ2-3 | TRBV2 | CASSYTLSTDTQYF
TRBJ1-4 | TRBV6-5 | CASSSSGQGPEKLFF
TRBJ2-1 | TRBV20-1 | CSAREEGGAGKNEQFF
TRBJ1-2 | TRBV29-1 | CSVMDRGDYGYTF
TRBJ2-3 | TRBV24-1 | CATSDLTLNTDTQYF
TRBJ2-1 | TRBV12-3/TRBV12-4 | CASKYRSNEQFF
TRBJ2-5 | TRBV15 | CATSNESGDPGLETQYF
TRBJ2-7 | TRBV20-1 | CSAYPLTSGSYEQYF
TRBJ2-3 | TRBV27 | CASSRWDRGTDTQYF
TRBJ1-1 | TRBV20-1 | CSADESGRQAFF
TRBJ1-1 | TRBV24-1 | CATSDLPTGTGESEAFF
TRBJ2-3 | TRBV3-1 | CASSHGGRGRTDTQYF
TRBJ2-2 | TRBV7-2 | CASSLTSGRKAGELFF
TRBJ1-3 | TRBV7-9 | CASSLAGKDGNTIYF
TRBJ2-1 | TRBV7-3 | CASSPRGGGGAGEQFF
TRBJ1-5 | TRBV20-1 | CSARDYDNQPQHF
TRBJ2-3 | TRBV7-9 | CASTDRTTGADTQYF
TRBJ2-7 | TRBV5-1 | CASSLVGLAPLHEQYF
TRBJ2-3 | TRBV3-1 | CASSRGGGKNAQDTQYF
TRBJ2-3 | TRBV27 | CASSLGRVFTDTQYF
TRBJ1-3 | TRBV7-8 | CASSNIPGNTIYF
TRBJ2-6 | TRBV19 | CASSILGISGANVLTF
TRBJ2-1 | TRBV5-1 | CASSLDRVGGNEQFF
TRBJ1-2 | TRBV12-3/TRBV12-4 | CAAGGSEYGYTF
TRBJ2-1 | TRBV12-3/TRBV12-4 | CASSSTAPGTSTPNEQFF
TRBJ2-7 | TRBV7-2 | CASSPRTAINEQYF
TRBJ1-5 | TRBV4-1 | CASSQMGGQPQHF
TRBJ2-5 | TRBV6-2/TRBV6-3 | CASTNERLANQETQYF
TRBJ1-5 | TRBV6-1 | CASSRDIDSNQPQHF
TRBJ2-1 | TRBV6-5 | CASSYPGTSGLQQFF
TRBJ2-2 | TRBV6-1 | CASRMGPYTGELFF
TRBJ1-1 | TRBV6-5 | CASSYFLQLSNTEAFF
TRBJ1-2 | TRBV6-2/TRBV6-3 | CASSFIGENYGYTF
TRBJ2-1 | TRBV12-3/TRBV12-4 | CASSFGRGDPSYNEQFF
TRBJ2-7 | TRBV4-2 | CASSQVAGTLGEQYF